This T cell receptor (beta chain) stems from a study of T-cell reconstitution after alpha-beta-depleted transplantation in children. Study conclusions and caveats: Reportedly, roughly two months post-transplant, alpha-beta T cells arose from several hundred expanded graft clones. At the one-year point after transplant, T-cell counts and TCRbeta diversity were found to come mostly from T cells that had been newly produced. Surviving thymic progenitors and recipient T cells were the source of high TCRbeta diversity at day 60 in some patients.

This clonotype was observed once. Its specificity is unknown. V lost 2 bases and J 7 bases, leaving 7 bases between the germline ends. The CDR3 covers 12 residues. Unique molecular identifiers featured in how the TCRbeta library was prepared. TCRdb reprocessed the PCR reads with MiXCR, giving one entry per CDR3 protein. The sample carries 120,000 or so distinct CDR3 sequences, 23% recorded once. The chain links TRBV12-3 or TRBV12-4 to TRBJ2-3, with D hard to call. Here the sequenced sample was PBMCs, mostly from graft donor cells, taken 180 days after TCRalphabeta/CD19-depleted stem cell transplant. The TCR sequence derives from a male patient aged 2 to 10 who had a stem cell transplant for chronic granulomatous disease, so the T cells may come from the graft donor. The chain's CDR3 is CASSLMGNTQYF. As DNA, the CDR3 is TGTGCCAGCAGTTTAATGGGAAATACGCAGTATTTT.